Sequencing of this T cell receptor beta chain was carried out in a study of shared clonotypes between healthy human individuals. On sorted subsets, replicate PCRs used 200 to 250 ng DNA, or tens of thousands of T cell genomes. Measured with immunoSEQ multiplex PCR; TCRdb has only the in-frame clones, and not every one. This table holds over a million clones, around 78% found once. Study-wide results and limits: Generation probabilities were higher for clonotypes shared across all four sorted-subset donors than for unshared ones. Rarefaction curves obtained for sorted subsets showed sequencing incomplete despite large depth. Naive subsets typically showed greater estimated richness than memory subsets.

As to this clone: What it recognizes is unknown.

This CDR3 is built from 14 residues. Germline values: CDR1 LNHDA, CDR2 SQIVND (reference sequence). V shed 4 bases and J shed 0 bases, with 9 bases lying between them. The source is a man aged 18 to 30 in good health. Some clones in this sample may be carry-over from other donors' samples. The chain recombines TRBV19 with TRBJ1-1; possible D gene TRBD1, 5 bases. Source material: memory CD4+ T cells from PBMCs. Subset here: CD45RA-negative fraction. The CDR3 loop is CASSRGSLNTEAFF. DNA of the CDR3: TGTGCCAGTAGTAGGGGCAGCCTGAACACTGAAGCTTTCTTT.